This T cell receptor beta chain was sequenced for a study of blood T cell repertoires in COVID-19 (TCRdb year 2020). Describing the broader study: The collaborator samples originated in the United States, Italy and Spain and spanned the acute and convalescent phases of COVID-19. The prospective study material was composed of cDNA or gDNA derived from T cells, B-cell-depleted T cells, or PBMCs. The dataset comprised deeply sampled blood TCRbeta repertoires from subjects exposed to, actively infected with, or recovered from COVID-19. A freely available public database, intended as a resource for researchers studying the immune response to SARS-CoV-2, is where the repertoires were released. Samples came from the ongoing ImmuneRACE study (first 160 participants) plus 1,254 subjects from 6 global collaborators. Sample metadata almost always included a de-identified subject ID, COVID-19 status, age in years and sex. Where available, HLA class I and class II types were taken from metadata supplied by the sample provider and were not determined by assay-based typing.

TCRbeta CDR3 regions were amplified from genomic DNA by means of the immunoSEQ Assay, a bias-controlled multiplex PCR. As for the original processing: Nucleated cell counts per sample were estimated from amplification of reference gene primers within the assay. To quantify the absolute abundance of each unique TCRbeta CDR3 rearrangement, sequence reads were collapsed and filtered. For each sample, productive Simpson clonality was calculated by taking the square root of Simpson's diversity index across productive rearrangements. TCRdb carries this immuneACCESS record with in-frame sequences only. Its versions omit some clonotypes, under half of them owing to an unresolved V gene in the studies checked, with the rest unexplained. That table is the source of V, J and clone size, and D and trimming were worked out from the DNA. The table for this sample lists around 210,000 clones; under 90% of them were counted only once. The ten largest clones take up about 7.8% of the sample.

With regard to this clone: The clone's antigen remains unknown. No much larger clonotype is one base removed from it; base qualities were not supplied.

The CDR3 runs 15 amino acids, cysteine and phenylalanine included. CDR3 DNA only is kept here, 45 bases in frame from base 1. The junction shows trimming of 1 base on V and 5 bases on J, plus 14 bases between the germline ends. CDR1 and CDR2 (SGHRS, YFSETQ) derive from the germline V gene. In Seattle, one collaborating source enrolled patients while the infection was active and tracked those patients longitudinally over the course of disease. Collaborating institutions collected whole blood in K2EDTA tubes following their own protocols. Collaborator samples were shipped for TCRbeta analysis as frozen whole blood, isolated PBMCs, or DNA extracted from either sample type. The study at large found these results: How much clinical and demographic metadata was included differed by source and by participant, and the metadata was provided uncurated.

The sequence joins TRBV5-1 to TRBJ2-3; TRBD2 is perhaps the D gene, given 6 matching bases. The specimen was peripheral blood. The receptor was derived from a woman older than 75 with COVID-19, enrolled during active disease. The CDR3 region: CASSLYGGHGDTQYF. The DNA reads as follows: TGCGCCAGCAGCTTGTATGGAGGGCATGGAGATACGCAGTATTTT.